This T cell receptor beta chain was documented in a study of memory CD4+ T cells and cytomegalovirus serostatus. Study background: Of the healthy Belgian adults, fewer than 10 were CMV seropositive and 24 seronegative.

Per the original data handling: Out-of-frame sequences were removed, leaving 2,204,828 distinct TCRbeta sequences. Sequenced by immunoSEQ multiplex PCR; TCRdb stores in-frame clones only, minus some. D and trimming were read from the DNA, whereas the V and J calls and clone size are those reported in that table. The sample consists of roughly 60,000 clones, about three quarters of them appearing once. Germline V gives CDR1 MGHRA, CDR2 YSYEKL. V was pared by 0 bases and J by 1 base, with 9 bases between. The CDR3 is 15 amino acids. The sort gate was single viable CD3+CD4+CD8-CD45RO+ cells for memory CD4+ T cells. Serostatus was set by detecting CMV pp150, pp28, p38, p52 IgG.

The chain joins TRBV4-1 to TRBJ1-2; weak D call: TRBD1 (5 bases). Sequenced material: memory CD4+ T cells from blood. The TCR comes from an adult in good health and CMV-seronegative. The DNA of the CDR3 is TGCGCCAGCAGCCAAGAGGACACTGTTAACTATGGCTACACCTTC. Amino acids: CASSQEDTVNYGYTF.